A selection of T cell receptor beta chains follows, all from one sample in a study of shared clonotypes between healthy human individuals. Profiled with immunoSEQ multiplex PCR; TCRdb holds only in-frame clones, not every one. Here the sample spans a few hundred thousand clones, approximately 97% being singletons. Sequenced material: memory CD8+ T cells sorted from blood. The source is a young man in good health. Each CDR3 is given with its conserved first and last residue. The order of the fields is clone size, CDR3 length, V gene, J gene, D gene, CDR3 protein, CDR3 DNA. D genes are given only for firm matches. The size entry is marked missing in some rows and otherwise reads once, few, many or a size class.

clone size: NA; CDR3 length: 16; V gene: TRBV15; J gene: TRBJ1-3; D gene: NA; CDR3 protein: CATSRGVSVSGNTIYF; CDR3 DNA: TGTGCCACCAGCAGGGGGGTTTCGGTCTCTGGAAACACCATATATTTT
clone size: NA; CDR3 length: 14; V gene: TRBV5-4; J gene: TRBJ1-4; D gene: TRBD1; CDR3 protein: CASTQGVTNEKLFF; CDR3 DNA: TGTGCCAGCACCCAGGGGGTAACTAATGAAAAACTGTTTTTT
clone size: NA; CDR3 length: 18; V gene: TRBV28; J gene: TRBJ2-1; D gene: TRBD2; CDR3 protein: CASSLGLAGGVTYNEQFF; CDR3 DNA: TGTGCCAGCAGCTTAGGACTAGCGGGAGGGGTGACCTACAATGAGCAGTTCTTC
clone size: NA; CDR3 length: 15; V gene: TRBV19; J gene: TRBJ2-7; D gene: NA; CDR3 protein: CASSMVGALAYEQYF; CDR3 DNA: TGTGCCAGTAGTATGGTAGGGGCACTGGCCTACGAGCAGTACTTC
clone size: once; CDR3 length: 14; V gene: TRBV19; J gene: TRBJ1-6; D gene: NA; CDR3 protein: CASSGRFLDSPLHF; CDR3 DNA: TGTGCCAGTAGTGGCCGGTTTTTGGATTCACCCCTCCACTTT
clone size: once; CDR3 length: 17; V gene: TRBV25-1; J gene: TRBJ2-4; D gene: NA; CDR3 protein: CASSEPRTGGAKNIQYF; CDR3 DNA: TGTGCCAGCAGTGAACCCCGAACAGGTGGGGCCAAAAACATTCAGTACTTC
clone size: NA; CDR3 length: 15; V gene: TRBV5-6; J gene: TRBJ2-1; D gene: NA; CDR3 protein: CASSLRLIGYNEQFF; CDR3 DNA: TGTGCCAGCAGCTTACGACTGATTGGGTACAATGAGCAGTTCTTC
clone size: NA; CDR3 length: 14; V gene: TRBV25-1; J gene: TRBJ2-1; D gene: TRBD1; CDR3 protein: CASSGQGAYNEQFF; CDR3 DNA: TGTGCCAGCAGTGGACAGGGGGCCTACAATGAGCAGTTCTTC
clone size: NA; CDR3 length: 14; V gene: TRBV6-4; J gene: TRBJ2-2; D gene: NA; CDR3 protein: CASRAGLNTGELFF; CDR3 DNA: TGTGCCAGTAGAGCGGGCCTGAACACCGGGGAGCTGTTTTTT
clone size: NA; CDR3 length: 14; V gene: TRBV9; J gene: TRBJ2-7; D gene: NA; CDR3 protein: CASSVDSEGYEQYF; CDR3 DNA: TGTGCCAGCAGCGTCGACAGCGAAGGGTACGAGCAGTACTTC
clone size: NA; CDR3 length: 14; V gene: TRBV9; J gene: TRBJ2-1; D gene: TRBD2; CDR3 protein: CASSGLAGWNEQFF; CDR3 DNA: TGTGCCAGCAGCGGACTAGCGGGATGGAATGAGCAGTTCTTC
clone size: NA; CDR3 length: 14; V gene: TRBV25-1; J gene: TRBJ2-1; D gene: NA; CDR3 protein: CASSEFDYRNEQFF; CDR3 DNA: TGTGCCAGCAGTGAATTCGACTACCGCAATGAGCAGTTCTTC
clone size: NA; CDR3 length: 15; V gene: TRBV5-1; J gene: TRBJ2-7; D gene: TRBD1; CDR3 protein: CASSLGDRGMGEQYF; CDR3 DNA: TGCGCCAGCAGCTTGGGGGACAGGGGAATGGGCGAGCAGTACTTC
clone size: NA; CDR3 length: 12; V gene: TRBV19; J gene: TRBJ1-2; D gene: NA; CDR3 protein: CASSLQDYGYTF; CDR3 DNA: TGTGCCAGTAGTCTACAAGACTATGGCTACACCTTC
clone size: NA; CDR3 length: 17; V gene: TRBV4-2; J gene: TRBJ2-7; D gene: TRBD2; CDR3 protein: CASSPRFKREAGLEQYF; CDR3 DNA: TGTGCCAGCAGCCCCCGATTTAAGCGGGAGGCCGGGTTGGAGCAGTACTTC
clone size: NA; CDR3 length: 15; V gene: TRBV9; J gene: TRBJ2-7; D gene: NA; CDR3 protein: CASSTLEGNSYEQYF; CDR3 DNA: TGTGCCAGCAGCACCCTGGAGGGGAACTCCTACGAGCAGTACTTC
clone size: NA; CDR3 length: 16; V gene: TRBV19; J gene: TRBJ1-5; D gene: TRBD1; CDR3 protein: CASSIKTGSSNQPQHF; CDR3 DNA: TGTGCCAGTAGTATTAAGACAGGGTCTAGCAATCAGCCCCAGCATTTT
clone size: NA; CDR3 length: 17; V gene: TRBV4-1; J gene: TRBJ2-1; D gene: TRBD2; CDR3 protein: CASSLEVAGGVYNEQFF; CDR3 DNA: TGCGCCAGCAGCCTAGAAGTAGCGGGAGGAGTATACAATGAGCAGTTCTTC
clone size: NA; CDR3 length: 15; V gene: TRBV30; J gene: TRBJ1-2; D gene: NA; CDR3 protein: CAWTITGRREYGYTF; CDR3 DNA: TGTGCCTGGACAATTACCGGCAGGCGAGAGTATGGCTACACCTTC
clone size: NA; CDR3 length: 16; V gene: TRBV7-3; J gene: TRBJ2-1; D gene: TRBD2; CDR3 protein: CASSLVGGRAGNEQFF; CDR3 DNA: TGTGCCAGCAGCTTAGTCGGCGGGAGGGCGGGGAATGAGCAGTTCTTC
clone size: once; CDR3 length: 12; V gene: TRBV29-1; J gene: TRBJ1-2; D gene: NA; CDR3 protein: CSVKGGLRGYTF; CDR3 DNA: TGCAGCGTTAAGGGGGGGCTCCGTGGCTACACCTTC
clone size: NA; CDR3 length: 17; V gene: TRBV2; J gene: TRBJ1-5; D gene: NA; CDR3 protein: CASPFTYRVLGNQPQHF; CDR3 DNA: TGTGCCAGCCCCTTTACCTACAGGGTTTTAGGCAATCAGCCCCAGCATTTT
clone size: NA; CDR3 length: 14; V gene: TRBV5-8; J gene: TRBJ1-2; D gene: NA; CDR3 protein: CASSFGGRTYGYTF; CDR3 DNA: TGTGCCAGCAGCTTCGGGGGGCGCACCTATGGCTACACCTTC
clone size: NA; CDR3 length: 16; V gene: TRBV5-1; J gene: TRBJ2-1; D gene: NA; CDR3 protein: CASSFSRRSSYNEQFF; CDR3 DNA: TGCGCCAGCAGCTTTTCCCGGAGGAGCTCCTACAATGAGCAGTTCTTC
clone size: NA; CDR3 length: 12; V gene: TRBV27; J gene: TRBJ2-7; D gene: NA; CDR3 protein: CASSPRGGEQYF; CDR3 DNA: TGTGCCAGCAGTCCCAGGGGAGGCGAGCAGTACTTC
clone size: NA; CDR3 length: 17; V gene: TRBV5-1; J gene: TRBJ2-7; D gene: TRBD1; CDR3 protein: CASSPTGATYPGYEQYF; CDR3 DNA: TGCGCCAGCAGCCCTACAGGGGCCACCTATCCCGGCTACGAGCAGTACTTC
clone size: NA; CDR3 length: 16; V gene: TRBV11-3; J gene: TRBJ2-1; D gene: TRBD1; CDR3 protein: CASSLSGTGDYNEQFF; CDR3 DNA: TGTGCCAGCAGCTTGTCTGGGACAGGGGACTACAATGAGCAGTTCTTC
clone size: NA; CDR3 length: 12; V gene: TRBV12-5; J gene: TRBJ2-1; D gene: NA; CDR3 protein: CASGLMGNEQFF; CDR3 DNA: TGTGCTAGTGGTTTGATGGGCAATGAGCAGTTCTTC
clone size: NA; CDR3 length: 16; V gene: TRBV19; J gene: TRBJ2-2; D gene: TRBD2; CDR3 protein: CASSIGGSGSAGELFF; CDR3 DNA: TGTGCCAGTAGTATAGGTGGTAGCGGGAGTGCCGGGGAGCTGTTTTTT
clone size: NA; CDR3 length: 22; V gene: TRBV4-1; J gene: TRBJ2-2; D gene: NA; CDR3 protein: CASSQVPSGGVGGSRGTGELFF; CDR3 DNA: TGCGCCAGCAGCCAAGTTCCATCCGGGGGCGTCGGCGGGAGTAGAGGAACGGGGGAGCTGTTTTTT
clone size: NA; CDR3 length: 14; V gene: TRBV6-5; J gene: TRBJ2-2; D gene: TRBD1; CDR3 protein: CASSDTGATGELFF; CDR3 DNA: TGTGCCAGCAGTGACACAGGGGCCACCGGGGAGCTGTTTTTT
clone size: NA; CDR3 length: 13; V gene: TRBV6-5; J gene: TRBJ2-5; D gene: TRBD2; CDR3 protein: CASRTSGSSTQYF; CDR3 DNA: TGTGCCAGCAGGACTAGCGGGAGCAGTACCCAGTACTTC
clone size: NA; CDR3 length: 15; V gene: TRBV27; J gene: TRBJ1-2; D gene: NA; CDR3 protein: CASSLSWGADYGYTF; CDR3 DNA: TGTGCCAGCAGTTTATCGTGGGGGGCTGACTATGGCTACACCTTC
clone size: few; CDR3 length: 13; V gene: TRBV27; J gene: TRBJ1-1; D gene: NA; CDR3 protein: CASSPLVGTEAFF; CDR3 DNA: TGTGCCAGCAGTCCCCTGGTAGGGACTGAAGCTTTCTTT
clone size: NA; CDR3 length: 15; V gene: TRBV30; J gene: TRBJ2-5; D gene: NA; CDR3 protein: CAWSVGWGKQETQYF; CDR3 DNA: TGTGCCTGGAGTGTAGGTTGGGGTAAACAAGAGACCCAGTACTTC
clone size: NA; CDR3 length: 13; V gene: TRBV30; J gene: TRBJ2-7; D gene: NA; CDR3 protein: CAWSPAIGYEQYF; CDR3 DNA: TGTGCCTGGAGTCCGGCTATCGGGTACGAGCAGTACTTC
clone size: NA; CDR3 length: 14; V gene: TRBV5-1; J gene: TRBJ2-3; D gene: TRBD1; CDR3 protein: CASSSGTGGDTQYF; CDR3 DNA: TGCGCCAGCAGCTCCGGGACAGGGGGAGATACGCAGTATTTT
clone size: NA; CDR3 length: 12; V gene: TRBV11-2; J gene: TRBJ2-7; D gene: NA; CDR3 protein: CASSHGRYEQYF; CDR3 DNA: TGTGCCAGCAGTCATGGGAGATACGAGCAGTACTTC
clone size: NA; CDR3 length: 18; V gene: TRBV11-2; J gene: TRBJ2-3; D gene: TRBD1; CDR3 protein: CASSSTRGDRGYTDTQYF; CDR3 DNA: TGTGCCAGCAGCTCCACACGAGGGGACAGGGGATACACAGATACGCAGTATTTT
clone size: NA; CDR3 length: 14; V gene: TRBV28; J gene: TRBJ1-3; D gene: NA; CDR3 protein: CASSLSFAGNTIYF; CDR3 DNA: TGTGCCAGCAGTTTATCCTTTGCCGGAAACACCATATATTTT
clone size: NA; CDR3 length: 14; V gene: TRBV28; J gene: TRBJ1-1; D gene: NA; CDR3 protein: CASSLVRENTEAFF; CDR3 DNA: TGTGCCAGCAGTTTAGTAAGGGAAAACACTGAAGCTTTCTTT
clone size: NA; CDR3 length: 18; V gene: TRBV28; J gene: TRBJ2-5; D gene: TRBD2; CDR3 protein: CASSLCPLLAGRGETQYF; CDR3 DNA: TGTGCCAGCAGTTTATGCCCCCTACTAGCGGGGAGGGGAGAGACCCAGTACTTC
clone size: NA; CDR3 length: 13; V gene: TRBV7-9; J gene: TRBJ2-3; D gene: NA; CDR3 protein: CASCVGGTDTQYF; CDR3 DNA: TGTGCCAGCTGTGTTGGGGGCACAGATACGCAGTATTTT
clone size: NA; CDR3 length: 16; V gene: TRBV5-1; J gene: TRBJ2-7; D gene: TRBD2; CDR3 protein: CASSLEGLAGYYEQYF; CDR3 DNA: TGCGCCAGCAGCTTGGAAGGACTAGCGGGTTATTACGAGCAGTACTTC
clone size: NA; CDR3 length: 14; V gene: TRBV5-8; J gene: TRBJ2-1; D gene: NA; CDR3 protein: CASSWGRLGDEQFF; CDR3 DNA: TGTGCCAGCAGCTGGGGACGGCTGGGCGATGAGCAGTTCTTC
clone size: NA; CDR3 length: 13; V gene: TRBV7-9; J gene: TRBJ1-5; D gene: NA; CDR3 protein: CASTAGANQPQHF; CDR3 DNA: TGTGCCAGCACCGCAGGGGCCAATCAGCCCCAGCATTTT